At least ten counts were recorded for the clone carrying this T cell receptor (beta chain). Its antigen is not known. This entry comes from a study of early T cells in non-severe SARS-CoV-2 infection. About the study: Unpaired chains resulted from sequencing bulk RNA of unsorted whole blood. Study results and limitations: Matching with VDJdb favored anti-spike CD8 responses (missing private and CD4 specificities).

Unique molecular identifiers were affixed to single, distinct cDNA molecules. TCRdb reprocessed the 5' RACE reads via MiXCR and lists one record per CDR3 protein. In the table there are 65,000 to 95,000 distinct CDR3 sequences, approximately 5% of which are singletons. V lost 5 bases, J lost 4 bases, and 10 bases lay in between. CDR1 SGHNT and CDR2 YYREEE come from the germline V gene (reference sequence). The CDR3 covers 13 residues. The TCR sequence derives from an adult who was a healthcare worker with PCR-confirmed SARS-CoV-2 infection or an uninfected control (not recorded which). The rearrangement uses TRBV5-4 and TRBJ2-1, with a tentative D call TRBD1 (6 bases). Sequenced here: whole blood, sampled at baseline. The CDR3 loop is CASRLTGYNEQFF. CDR3 DNA sequence: TGTGCCAGCAGGTTGACAGGTTACAATGAGCAGTTCTTC.